This paragraph reports one T cell receptor beta chain. Here immunoSEQ multiplex PCR was the method, and the copy in TCRdb shows in-frame clones only, minus some. The data show fewer than 200,000 clones, with 85% to 95% seen just once and roughly 3.9% held by the top ten. This sample is drawn from a study of control samples from healthy donors and cancer patients. V was trimmed by 0 bases and J by 2 bases, leaving 6 bases between them. The germline CDR1 and CDR2 sequences are SGDLS and YYNGEE. The CDR3 sequence is 14 residues long. The sequencing input was blood. The receptor's source is a woman in her sixties in good health. This chain links TRBV9 with TRBJ1-3; the D gene is possibly TRBD1 (5 bases). CDR3 coding DNA: TGTGCCAGCAGCGTAGCGGGGGCTGGAAACACCATATATTTT. Translating gives CASSVAGAGNTIYF.